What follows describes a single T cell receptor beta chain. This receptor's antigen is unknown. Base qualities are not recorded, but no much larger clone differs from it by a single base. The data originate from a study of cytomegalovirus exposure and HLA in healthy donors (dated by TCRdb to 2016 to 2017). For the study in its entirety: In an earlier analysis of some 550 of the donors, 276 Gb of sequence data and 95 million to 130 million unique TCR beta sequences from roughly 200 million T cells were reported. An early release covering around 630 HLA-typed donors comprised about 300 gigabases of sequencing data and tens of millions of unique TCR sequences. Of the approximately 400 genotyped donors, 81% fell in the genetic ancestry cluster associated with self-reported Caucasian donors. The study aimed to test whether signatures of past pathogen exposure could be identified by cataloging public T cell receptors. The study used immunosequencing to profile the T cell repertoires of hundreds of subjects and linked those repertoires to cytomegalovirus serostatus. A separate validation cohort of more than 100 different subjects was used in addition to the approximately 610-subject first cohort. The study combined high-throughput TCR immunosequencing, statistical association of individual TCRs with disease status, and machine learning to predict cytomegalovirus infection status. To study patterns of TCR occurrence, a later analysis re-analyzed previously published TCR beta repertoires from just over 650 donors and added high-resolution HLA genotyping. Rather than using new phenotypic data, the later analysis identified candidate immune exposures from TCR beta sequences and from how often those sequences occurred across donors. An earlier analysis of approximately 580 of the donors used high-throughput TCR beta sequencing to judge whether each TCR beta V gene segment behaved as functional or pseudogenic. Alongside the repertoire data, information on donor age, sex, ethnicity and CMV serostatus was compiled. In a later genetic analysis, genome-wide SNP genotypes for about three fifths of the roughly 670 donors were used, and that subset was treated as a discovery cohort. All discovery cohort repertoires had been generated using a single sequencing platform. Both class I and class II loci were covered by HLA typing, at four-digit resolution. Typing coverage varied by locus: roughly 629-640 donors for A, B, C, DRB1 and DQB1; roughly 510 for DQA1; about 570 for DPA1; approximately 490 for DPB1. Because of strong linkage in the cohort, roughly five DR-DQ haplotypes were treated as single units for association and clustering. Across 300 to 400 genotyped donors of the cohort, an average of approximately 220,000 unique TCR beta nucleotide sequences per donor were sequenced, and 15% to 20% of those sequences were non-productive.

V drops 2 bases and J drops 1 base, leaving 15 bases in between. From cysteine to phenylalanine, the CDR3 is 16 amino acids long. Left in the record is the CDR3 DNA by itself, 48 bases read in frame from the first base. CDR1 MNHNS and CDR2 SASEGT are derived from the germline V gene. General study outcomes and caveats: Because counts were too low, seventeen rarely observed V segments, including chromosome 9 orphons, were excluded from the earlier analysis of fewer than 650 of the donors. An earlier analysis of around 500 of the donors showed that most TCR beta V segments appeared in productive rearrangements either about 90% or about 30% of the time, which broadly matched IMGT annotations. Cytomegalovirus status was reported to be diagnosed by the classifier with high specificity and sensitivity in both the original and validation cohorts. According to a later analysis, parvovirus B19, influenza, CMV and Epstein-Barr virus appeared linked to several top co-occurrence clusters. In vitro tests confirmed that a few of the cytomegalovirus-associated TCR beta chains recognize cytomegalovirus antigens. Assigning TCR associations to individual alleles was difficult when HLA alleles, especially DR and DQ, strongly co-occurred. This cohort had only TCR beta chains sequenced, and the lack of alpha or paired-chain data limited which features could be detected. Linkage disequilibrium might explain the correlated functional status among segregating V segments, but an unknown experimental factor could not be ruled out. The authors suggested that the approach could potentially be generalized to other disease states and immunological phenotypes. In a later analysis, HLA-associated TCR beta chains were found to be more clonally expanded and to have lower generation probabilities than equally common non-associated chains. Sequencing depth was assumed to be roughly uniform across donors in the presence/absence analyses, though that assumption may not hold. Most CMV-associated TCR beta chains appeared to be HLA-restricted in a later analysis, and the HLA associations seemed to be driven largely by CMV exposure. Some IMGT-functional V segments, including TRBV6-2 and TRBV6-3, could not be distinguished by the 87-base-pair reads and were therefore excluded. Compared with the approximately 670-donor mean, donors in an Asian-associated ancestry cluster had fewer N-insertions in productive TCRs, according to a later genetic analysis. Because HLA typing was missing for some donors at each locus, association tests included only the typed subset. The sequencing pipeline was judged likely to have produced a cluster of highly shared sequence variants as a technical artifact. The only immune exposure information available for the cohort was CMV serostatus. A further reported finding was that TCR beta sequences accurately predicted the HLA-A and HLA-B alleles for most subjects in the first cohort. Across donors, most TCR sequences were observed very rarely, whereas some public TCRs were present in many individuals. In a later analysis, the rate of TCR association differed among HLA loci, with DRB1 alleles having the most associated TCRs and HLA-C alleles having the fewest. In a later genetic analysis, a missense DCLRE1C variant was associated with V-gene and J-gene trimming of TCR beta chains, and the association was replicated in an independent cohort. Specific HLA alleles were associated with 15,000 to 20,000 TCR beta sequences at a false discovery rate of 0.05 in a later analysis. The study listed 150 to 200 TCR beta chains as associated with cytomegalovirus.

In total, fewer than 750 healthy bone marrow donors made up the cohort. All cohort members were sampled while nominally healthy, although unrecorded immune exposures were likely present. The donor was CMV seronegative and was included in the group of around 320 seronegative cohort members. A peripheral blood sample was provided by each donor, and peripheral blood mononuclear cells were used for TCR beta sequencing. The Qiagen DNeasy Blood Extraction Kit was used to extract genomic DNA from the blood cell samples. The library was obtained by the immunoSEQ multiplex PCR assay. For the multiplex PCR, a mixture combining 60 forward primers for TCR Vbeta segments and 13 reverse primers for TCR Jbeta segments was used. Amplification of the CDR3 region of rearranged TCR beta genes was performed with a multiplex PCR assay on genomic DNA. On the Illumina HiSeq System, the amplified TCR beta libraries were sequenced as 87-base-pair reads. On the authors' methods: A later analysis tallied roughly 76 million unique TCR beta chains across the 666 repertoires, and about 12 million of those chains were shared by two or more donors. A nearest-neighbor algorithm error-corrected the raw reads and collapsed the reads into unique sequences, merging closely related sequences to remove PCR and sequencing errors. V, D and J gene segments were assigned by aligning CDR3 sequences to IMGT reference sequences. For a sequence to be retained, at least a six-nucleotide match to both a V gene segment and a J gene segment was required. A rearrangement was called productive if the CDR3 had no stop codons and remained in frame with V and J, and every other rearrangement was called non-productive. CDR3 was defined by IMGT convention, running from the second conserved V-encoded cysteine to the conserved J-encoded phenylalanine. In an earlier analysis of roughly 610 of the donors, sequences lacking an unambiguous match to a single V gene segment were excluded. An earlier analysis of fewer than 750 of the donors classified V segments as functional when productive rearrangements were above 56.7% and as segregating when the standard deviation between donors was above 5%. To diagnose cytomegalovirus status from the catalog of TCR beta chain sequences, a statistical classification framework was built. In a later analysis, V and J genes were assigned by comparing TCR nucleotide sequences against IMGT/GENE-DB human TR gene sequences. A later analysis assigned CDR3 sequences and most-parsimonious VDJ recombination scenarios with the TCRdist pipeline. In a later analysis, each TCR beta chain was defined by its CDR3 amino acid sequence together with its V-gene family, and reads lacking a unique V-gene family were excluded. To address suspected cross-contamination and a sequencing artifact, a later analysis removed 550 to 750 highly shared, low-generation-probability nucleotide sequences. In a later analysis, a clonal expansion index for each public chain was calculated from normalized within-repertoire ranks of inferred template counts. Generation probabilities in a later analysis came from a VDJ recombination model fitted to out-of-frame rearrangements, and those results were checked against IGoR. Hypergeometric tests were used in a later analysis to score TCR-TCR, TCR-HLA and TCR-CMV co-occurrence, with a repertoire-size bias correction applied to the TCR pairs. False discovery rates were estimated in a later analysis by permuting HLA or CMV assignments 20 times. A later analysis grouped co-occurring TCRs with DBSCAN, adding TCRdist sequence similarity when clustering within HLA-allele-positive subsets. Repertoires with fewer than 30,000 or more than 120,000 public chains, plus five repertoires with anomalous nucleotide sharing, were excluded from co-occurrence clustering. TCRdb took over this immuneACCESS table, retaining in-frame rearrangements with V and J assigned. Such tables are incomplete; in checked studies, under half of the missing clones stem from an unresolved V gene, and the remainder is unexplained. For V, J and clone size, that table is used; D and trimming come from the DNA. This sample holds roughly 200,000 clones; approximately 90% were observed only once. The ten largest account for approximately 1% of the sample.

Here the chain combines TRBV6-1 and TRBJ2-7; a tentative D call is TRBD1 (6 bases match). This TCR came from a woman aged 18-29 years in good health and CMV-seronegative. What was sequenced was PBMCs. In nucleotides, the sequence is TGTGCCAGCAGTGAAAGAAGGGACACCCGGTCCTACGAGCAGTACTTC. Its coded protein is CASSERRDTRSYEQYF.